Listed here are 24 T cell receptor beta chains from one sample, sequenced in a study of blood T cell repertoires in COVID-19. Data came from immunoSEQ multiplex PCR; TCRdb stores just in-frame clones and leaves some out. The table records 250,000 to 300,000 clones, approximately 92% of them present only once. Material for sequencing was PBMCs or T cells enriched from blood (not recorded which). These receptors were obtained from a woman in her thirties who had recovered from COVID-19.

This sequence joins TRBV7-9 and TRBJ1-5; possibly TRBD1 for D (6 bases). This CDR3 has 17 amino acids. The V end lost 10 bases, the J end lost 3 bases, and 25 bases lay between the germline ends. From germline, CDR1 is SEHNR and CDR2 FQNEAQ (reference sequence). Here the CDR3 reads CATRTQGLKNPNQPQHF. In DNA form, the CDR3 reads TGTGCCACGAGGACGCAGGGGCTCAAAAACCCCAATCAGCCCCAGCATTTT.

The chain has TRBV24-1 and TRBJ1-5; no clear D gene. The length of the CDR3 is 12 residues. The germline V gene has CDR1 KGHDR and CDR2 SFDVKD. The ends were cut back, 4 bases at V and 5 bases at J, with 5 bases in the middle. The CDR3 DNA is TGTGCCACCAGTGACCCAGATCAGCCCCAGCATTTT. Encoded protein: CATSDPDQPQHF.

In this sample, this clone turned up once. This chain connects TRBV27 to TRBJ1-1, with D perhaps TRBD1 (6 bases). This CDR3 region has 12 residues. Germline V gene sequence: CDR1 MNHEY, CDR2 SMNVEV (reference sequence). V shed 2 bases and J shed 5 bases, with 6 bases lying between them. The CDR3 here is CASSLQGTEAFF. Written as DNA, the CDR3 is TGTGCCAGCAGTTTACAGGGGACTGAAGCTTTCTTT.

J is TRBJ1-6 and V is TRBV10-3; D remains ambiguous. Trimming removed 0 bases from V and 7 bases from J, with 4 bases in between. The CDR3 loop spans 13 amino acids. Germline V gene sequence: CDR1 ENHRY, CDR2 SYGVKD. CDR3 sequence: CAISESRNSPLHF. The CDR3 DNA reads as TGTGCCATCAGTGAGTCTCGGAATTCACCCCTCCACTTT.

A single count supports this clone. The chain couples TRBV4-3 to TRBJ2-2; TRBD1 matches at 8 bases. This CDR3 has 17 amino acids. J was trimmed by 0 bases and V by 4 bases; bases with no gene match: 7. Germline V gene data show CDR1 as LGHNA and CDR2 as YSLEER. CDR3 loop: CASSRTAGGPNTGELFF. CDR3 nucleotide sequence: TGCGCCAGCAGCCGGACCGCAGGGGGCCCGAACACCGGGGAGCTGTTTTTT.

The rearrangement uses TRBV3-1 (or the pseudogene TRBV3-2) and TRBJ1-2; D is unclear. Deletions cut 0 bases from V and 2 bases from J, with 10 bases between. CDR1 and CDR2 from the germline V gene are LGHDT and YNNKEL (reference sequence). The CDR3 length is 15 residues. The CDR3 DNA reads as TGTGCCAGCAGCCAAGACGGTCTTGCCAACTATGGCTACACCTTC. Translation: CASSQDGLANYGYTF.

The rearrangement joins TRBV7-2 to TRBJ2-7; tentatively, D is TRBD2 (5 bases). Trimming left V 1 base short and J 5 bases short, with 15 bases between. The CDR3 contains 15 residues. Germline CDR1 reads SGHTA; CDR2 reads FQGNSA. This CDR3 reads CASSLVVGARDEQYF. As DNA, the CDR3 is TGTGCCAGCAGCTTAGTGGTGGGAGCCCGTGACGAGCAGTACTTC. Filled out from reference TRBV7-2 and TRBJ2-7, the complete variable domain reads GAGVSQSPSNKVTEKGKDVELRCDPISGHTALYWYRQSLGQGLEFLIYFQGNSAPDKSGLPSDRFSAERTGGSVSTLTIQRTQQEDSAVYLCASSLVVGARDEQYFGPGTRLTVT.

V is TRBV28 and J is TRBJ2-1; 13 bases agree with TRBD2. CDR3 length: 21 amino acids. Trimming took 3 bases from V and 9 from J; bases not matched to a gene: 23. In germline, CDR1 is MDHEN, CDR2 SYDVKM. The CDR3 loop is CASSFPLHMAAGTSGDGEQFF. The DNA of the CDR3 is TGTGCCAGCAGTTTCCCATTACATATGGCGGCTGGGACTAGCGGGGATGGTGAGCAGTTCTTC.

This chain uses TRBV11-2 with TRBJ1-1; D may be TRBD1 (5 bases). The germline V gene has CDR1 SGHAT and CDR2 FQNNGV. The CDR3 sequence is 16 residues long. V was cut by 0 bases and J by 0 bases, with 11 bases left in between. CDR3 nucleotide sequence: TGTGCCAGCAGCTTAGAACCCCAGGGAATGAACACTGAAGCTTTCTTT. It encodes CASSLEPQGMNTEAFF. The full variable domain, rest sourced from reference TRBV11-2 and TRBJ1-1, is EAGVAQSPRYKIIEKRQSVAFWCNPISGHATLYWYQQILGQGPKLLIQFQNNGVVDDSQLPKDRFSAERLKGVDSTLKIQPAKLEDSAVYLCASSLEPQGMNTEAFFGQGTRLTVV.

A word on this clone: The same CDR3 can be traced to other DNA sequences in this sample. The CDR3, as DNA: TGTGCCAGCAGCGTAGTGTCGGGAAACACCGGGGAGCTGTTTTTT. As protein: CASSVVSGNTGELFF. The chain recombines TRBV9 with TRBJ2-2, with D perhaps TRBD2 (5 bases). Trimming cost V 0 bases and J 2 bases, with 8 bases left between them. The CDR3 is 15 amino acids. Germline V gene sequence: CDR1 SGDLS, CDR2 YYNGEE. Filled out from reference TRBV9 and TRBJ2-2, the complete variable domain reads DSGVTQTPKHLITATGQRVTLRCSPRSGDLSVYWYQQSLDQGLQFLIQYYNGEERAKGNILERFSAQQFPDLHSELNLSSLELGDSALYFCASSVVSGNTGELFFGEGSRLTVL.

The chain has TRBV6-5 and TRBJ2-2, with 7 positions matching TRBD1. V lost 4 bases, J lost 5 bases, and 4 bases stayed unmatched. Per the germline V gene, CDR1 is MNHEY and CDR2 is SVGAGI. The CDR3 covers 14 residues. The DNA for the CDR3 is TGTGCCAGCAGTTTCGACAGGGTTACCGGGGAGCTGTTTTTT. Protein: CASSFDRVTGELFF.

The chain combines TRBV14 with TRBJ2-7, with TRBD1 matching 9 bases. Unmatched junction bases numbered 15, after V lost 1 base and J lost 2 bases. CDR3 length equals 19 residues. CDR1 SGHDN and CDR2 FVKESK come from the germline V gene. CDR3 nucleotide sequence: TGTGCCAGCAGCCAAGTGAGAGACAGGGGGTTTAAACCTGCCTACGAGCAGTACTTC. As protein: CASSQVRDRGFKPAYEQYF.

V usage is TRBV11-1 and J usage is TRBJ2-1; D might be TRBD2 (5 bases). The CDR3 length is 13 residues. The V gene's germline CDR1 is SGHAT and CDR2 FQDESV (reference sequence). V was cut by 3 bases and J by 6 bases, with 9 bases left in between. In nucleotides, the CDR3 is TGTGCCAGCAGCTTTCGGACTGCCAATGAGCAGTTCTTC. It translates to CASSFRTANEQFF.

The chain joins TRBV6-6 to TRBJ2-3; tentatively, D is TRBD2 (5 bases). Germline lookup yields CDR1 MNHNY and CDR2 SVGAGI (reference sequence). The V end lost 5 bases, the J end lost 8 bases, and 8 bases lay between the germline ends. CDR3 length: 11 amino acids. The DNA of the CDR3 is TGTGCCAGCAGTACCCGGGGTACGCAGTATTTT. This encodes CASSTRGTQYF.

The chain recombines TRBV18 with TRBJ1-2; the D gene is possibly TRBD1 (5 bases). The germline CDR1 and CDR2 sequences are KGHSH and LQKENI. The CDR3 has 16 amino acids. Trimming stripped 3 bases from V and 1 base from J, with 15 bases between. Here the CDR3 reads CASSPNAWGVNYGYTF. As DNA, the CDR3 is TGTGCCAGCTCACCCAACGCTTGGGGGGTTAACTATGGCTACACCTTC.

DNA of the CDR3: TGTGCCAGTAGGGGACTTAACTACGAGCAGTACTTC. This gives the protein CASRGLNYEQYF. The gene calls are TRBV19 and TRBJ2-7; D is perhaps TRBD2 (6 bases). The germline V and J ends were trimmed by 6 bases and 3 bases, with 9 bases remaining between them. Germline values: CDR1 LNHDA, CDR2 SQIVND (reference sequence). The CDR3 runs 12 residues. Full variable domain (outside the CDR3, taken from reference TRBV19 and TRBJ2-7): DGGITQSPKYLFRKEGQNVTLSCEQNLNHDAMYWYRQDPGQGLRLIYYSQIVNDFQKGDIAEGYSVSREKKESFPLTVTSAQKNPTAFYLCASRGLNYEQYFGPGTRLTVT.

CDR3 sequence (DNA): TGTGCCAGCAGCCGGGACATTTCCTACGAGCAGTACTTC. Its translation: CASSRDISYEQYF. The chain couples TRBV5-5 to TRBJ2-7, with D possibly TRBD1 on 6 matching bases. The CDR3 has 13 residues. V lost 4 bases, J lost 1 base, and 9 bases lay in between. The germline V gene encodes CDR1 SGHKS and CDR2 YYEKEE (reference sequence).

The CDR3 here is CASSVTLNTEAFF. In DNA, the CDR3 is TGTGCCAGCAGCGTGACTCTGAACACTGAAGCTTTCTTT. This rearrangement joins TRBV7-3 to TRBJ1-1; no reliable D call. With 5 bases removed from V and 0 bases from J, the gap between germline ends came to 7 bases. The CDR3 has 13 amino acids. The germline V gene encodes CDR1 SGHTA and CDR2 FQGTGA.

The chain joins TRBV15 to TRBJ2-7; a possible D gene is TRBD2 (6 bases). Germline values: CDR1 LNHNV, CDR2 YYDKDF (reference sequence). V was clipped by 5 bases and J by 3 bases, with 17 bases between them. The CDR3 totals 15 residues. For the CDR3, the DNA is TGTGCCACCAGCCCCCAAACTAGCTTACTCTACGAGCAGTACTTC. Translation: CATSPQTSLLYEQYF.

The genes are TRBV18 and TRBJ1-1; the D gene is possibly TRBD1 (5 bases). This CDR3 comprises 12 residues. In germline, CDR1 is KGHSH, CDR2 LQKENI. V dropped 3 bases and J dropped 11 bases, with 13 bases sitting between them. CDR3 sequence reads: CASSPVQGFAFF. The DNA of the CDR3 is TGTGCCAGCTCACCGGTCCAGGGATTCGCTTTCTTT.

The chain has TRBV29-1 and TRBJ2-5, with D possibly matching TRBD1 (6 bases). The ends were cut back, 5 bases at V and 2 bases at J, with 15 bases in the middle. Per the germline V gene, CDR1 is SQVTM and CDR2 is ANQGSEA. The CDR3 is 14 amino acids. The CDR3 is CSVHRVLGQETQYF. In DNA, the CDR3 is TGCAGCGTTCACAGGGTTTTGGGGCAAGAGACCCAGTACTTC.

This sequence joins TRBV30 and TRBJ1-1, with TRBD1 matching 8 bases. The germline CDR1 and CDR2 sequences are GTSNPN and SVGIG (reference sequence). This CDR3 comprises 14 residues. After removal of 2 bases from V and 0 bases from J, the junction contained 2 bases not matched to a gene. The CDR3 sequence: CAWSPDRVNTEAFF. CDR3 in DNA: TGTGCCTGGAGTCCGGACAGGGTGAACACTGAAGCTTTCTTT.

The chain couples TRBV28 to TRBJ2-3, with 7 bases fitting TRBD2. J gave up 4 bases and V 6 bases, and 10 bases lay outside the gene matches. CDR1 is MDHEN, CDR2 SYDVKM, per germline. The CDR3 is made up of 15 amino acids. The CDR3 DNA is TGTGCCAGCAGAGATCGGGAGCGGGGCGCAGATACGCAGTATTTT. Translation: CASRDRERGADTQYF.

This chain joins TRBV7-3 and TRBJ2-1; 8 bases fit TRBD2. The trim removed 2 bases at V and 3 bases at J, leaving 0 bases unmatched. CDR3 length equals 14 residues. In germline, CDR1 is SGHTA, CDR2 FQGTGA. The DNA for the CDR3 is TGTGCCAGCAGCTTAGCGGGAGGCTACAATGAGCAGTTCTTC. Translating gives CASSLAGGYNEQFF. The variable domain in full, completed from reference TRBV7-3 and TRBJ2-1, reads GAGVSQTPSNKVTEKGKYVELRCDPISGHTALYWYRQSLGQGPEFLIYFQGTGAADDSGLPNDRFFAVRPEGSVSTLKIQRTERGDSAVYLCASSLAGGYNEQFFGPGTRLTVL.